The next 8 T cell receptor beta chains were all read from a single sample in a study of cytomegalovirus exposure and HLA in healthy donors. Amplification used 60 Vbeta primers and 13 Jbeta primers. Repertoires were generated with immunoSEQ multiplex PCR, while TCRdb's copy carries only in-frame clones and drops some. The sample carries 220,000 or so clones, more than 60% recorded once. Sequencing was carried out using PBMCs. Source of these receptors: a woman aged 25 to 39 in good health and CMV-seronegative.

Written as DNA, the CDR3 is TGTGCCAGCAGGCCAACAGAGAACACTGAAGCTTTCTTT. This codes for CASRPTENTEAFF. The J gene is TRBJ1-1, the V gene TRBV6-1, with no clear D. The CDR3 extends over 13 amino acids. Trimming shortened V by 6 bases and J by 1 base, and 9 bases separated the two germline ends. Germline assignment: CDR1 MNHNS and CDR2 SASEGT.

This rearrangement joins TRBV7-2 to TRBJ2-7; D is possibly TRBD2 (5 bases). From germline, CDR1 is SGHTA and CDR2 FQGNSA. This CDR3 comprises 13 residues. Trimming removed 1 base at V and 7 bases at J, with 11 bases between. The CDR3 sequence is CASSLEAGQEQYF. Written as DNA, the CDR3 is TGTGCCAGCAGCTTAGAGGCGGGTCAAGAGCAGTACTTC.

The chain recombines TRBV2 with TRBJ2-3; D unclear. The CDR3 spans 16 residues. In germline, CDR1 is SNHLY, CDR2 FYNNEI. Trimming removed 3 bases at V and 0 bases at J, with 13 bases between. The CDR3 reads CASSDGWSASTDTQYF. The DNA for the CDR3 is TGTGCCAGCAGTGATGGGTGGAGCGCTAGCACAGATACGCAGTATTTT.

The rearrangement uses TRBV18 and TRBJ2-3; 10 bases match TRBD1. V was clipped by 2 bases and J by 4 bases; unmatched bases: 6. The CDR3 totals 16 residues. The germline V gene encodes CDR1 KGHSH and CDR2 LQKENI. The CDR3 bases are TGTGCCAGCTCACCAGACGCGGGGACAGGGGCAGATACGCAGTATTTT. Amino acids: CASSPDAGTGADTQYF.

J is TRBJ2-1 and V is TRBV2; 9 bases agree with TRBD1. CDR3 length equals 13 residues. The germline V gene has CDR1 SNHLY and CDR2 FYNNEI. V shed 8 bases, J shed 5 bases, and the junction held 4 bases outside the gene matches. DNA for the CDR3: TGTGCCAGCGGCCGGGACAGGGACAATGAGCAGTTCTTC. This sequence encodes CASGRDRDNEQFF.

V is TRBV15 and J is TRBJ2-1, with TRBD1 matching 9 bases. Trimming at V came to 1 base and at J to 6 bases, leaving 7 bases not matched to a gene. Looked up from germline, CDR1 is LNHNV and CDR2 is YYDKDF (reference sequence). The length of the CDR3 is 16 residues. The CDR3 bases are TGTGCCACCAGCAGAGTACCGGGACAGGGATTCAATGAGCAGTTCTTC. Residues: CATSRVPGQGFNEQFF. The full variable domain, completed using reference TRBV15 and TRBJ2-1, is DAMVIQNPRYQVTQFGKPVTLSCSQTLNHNVMYWYQQKSSQAPKLLFHYYDKDFNNEADTPDNFQSRRPNTSFCFLDIRSPGLGDTAMYLCATSRVPGQGFNEQFFGPGTRLTVL.

This chain joins TRBV6-4 and TRBJ1-2; the match to TRBD1 covers 12 bases. Germline V gives CDR1 MRHNA, CDR2 SNTAGT. CDR3 size: 14 residues. Trimming removed 3 bases from V and 9 bases from J; junction bases left unmatched: 5. This CDR3 reads CASSEGTGGFSYTF. The CDR3 DNA sequence: TGTGCCAGCAGTGAAGGGACAGGGGGCTTCAGCTACACCTTC.

This clone appeared a few times. The V and J genes are TRBV2 and TRBJ1-2; 7 bases map to TRBD1. CDR1 and CDR2 from the germline V gene are SNHLY and FYNNEI. The CDR3 is made up of 12 amino acids. V lost 8 bases to trimming and J lost 7 bases; unmatched junction nucleotides: 7. In DNA form, the CDR3 reads TGTGCCAGCGTGGGGCCAGGGGGTGGCTACACCTTC. Amino acid sequence: CASVGPGGGYTF.